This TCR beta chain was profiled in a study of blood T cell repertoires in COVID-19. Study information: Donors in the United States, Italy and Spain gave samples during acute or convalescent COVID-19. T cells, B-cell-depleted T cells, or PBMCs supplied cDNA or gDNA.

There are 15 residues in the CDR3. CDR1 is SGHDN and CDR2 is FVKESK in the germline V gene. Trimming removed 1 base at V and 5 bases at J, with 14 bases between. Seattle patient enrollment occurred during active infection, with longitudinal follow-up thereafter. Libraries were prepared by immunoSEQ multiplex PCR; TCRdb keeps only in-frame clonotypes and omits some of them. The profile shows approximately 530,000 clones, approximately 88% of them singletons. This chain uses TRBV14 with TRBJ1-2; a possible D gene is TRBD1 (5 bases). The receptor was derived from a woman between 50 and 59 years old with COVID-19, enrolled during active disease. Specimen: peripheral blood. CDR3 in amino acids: CASSQGAAGVYGYTF. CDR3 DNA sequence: TGTGCCAGCAGCCAAGGGGCCGCGGGGGTTTATGGCTACACCTTC.